A single sample gave rise to the 28 T cell receptor beta chains below, sequenced in a study of blood T cells in healthy people across ages. Alongside a J-beta primer mix, a sample-barcoded 5' primer served in a second PCR lasting about 7 to 11 cycles. TCRdb re-derived calls from the 5' RACE reads in MiXCR, one entry per CDR3 protein. The data contain about 1.4 million distinct CDR3 sequences, roughly 59% of them singletons. Material: blood. The source is a man between 18 and 29 years old in good health.

The sample holds a few counts of this clonotype. This chain connects TRBV7-2 to TRBJ2-6; no firm D call. From germline, CDR1 is SGHTA and CDR2 FQGNSA. V was shortened by 5 bases and J by 4 bases, with 9 bases between the two germline ends. The CDR3 is 14 residues long. DNA of the CDR3: TGTGCCAGCAGCGCCGTCCCCGGGGCCAACGTCCTGACTTTC. As protein: CASSAVPGANVLTF.

CDR3 protein: CSALGQGVTEAFF. The CDR3 DNA sequence: TGCAGCGCCCTGGGACAGGGGGTCACTGAAGCTTTCTTT. The J gene is TRBJ1-1, the V gene TRBV29-1, with 11 bases fitting TRBD1. With V trimmed by 7 bases and J by 4 bases, 5 bases remained unmatched. Germline values: CDR1 SQVTM, CDR2 ANQGSEA. The CDR3 consists of 13 residues.

This chain connects TRBV6-2 or TRBV6-3 to TRBJ1-5, with D possibly TRBD1 on 6 matching bases. There are 13 residues in the CDR3. CDR1 and CDR2 from the germline V gene are MNHEY and SVGEGT. V was pared by 7 bases and J by 7 bases, with 14 bases between. This chain's CDR3 is CASTQGRFQPQHF. The CDR3 DNA reads TGTGCCAGCACTCAGGGGAGGTTCCAGCCCCAGCATTTT.

This clonotype was seen more than once but under ten times. This chain joins TRBV2 and TRBJ2-2; D gene unclear. Trimming cost V 5 bases and J 5 bases, with 6 bases left between them. The CDR3 totals 12 residues. The V gene's germline CDR1 is SNHLY and CDR2 FYNNEI. The CDR3 coding sequence is TGTGCCAGCAGTTACATTACCGGGGAGCTGTTTTTT. Amino acids: CASSYITGELFF. Drawing the rest from reference TRBV2 and TRBJ2-2, the complete variable domain is EPEVTQTPSHQVTQMGQEVILRCVPISNHLYFYWYRQILGQKVEFLVSFYNNEISEKSEIFDDQFSVERPDGSNFTLKIRSTKLEDSAMYFCASSYITGELFFGEGSRLTVL.

This chain connects TRBV4-1 to TRBJ1-4; D is unclear. The V and J ends lost 0 bases and 1 base respectively, with 6 bases between them. The CDR3 contains 15 residues. Germline assignment: CDR1 MGHRA and CDR2 YSYEKL. The CDR3, as DNA: TGCGCCAGCAGCCAAGAGGTCCTAACTAATGAAAAACTGTTTTTT. This translates into CASSQEVLTNEKLFF.

V usage is TRBV27 and J usage is TRBJ1-1, with D possibly matching TRBD1 (6 bases). Per germline, CDR1 MNHEY and CDR2 SMNVEV (reference sequence). The CDR3 sequence is 15 residues long. V was clipped by 5 bases and J by 0 bases, with 13 bases between them. The CDR3 is CASSGDRSMNTEAFF. The CDR3, as DNA: TGTGCCAGCAGTGGCGACAGGTCGATGAACACTGAAGCTTTCTTT.

This rearrangement joins TRBV10-2 to TRBJ2-4; no definite D call. The DNA end is a closer match to TRBJ2-7, so the J assignment may be wrong. The CDR3 runs 12 residues. The germline CDR1 and CDR2 sequences are WSHSY and SAAADI. The CDR3 DNA sequence: TGCGCCAGCAGTGTGGGGTGGGACGAGCAGTACTTC. Its translation: CASSVGWDEQYF.

The V gene is TRBV27, the J gene TRBJ2-3; D remains unclear. The CDR3 loop spans 14 amino acids. Trimming removed 3 bases at V and 9 bases at J, with 16 bases between. Per the germline V gene, CDR1 is MNHEY and CDR2 is SMNVEV (reference sequence). CDR3 loop: CASSFAHPRSTQYF. The CDR3 coding sequence is TGTGCCAGCAGTTTTGCACACCCGAGGTCCACGCAGTATTTT.

In this sample, this clonotype turned up a few times. The chain links TRBV7-2 to TRBJ2-1; the match to TRBD1 covers 9 bases. V shed 11 bases and J 8 bases; nucleotides not matched to a gene: 16. This CDR3 comprises 15 residues. Germline CDR1 is SGHTA and CDR2 is FQGNSA. Written as DNA, the CDR3 is TGTGCCCTCCAACCATTTCCGACAGGGGGACATGAGCAGTTCTTC. Its protein is CALQPFPTGGHEQFF.

This chain uses TRBV3-1 with TRBJ2-4; D is ambiguous. This CDR3 spans 14 amino acids. Germline CDR1 and CDR2: LGHDT and YNNKEL (reference sequence). The V end was cut by 7 bases, the J end by 0 bases, with 10 bases between. The chain's CDR3 is CASTSVLAKNIQYF. The CDR3, as DNA: TGTGCCAGCACCTCCGTTCTAGCCAAAAACATTCAGTACTTC.

The genes are TRBV4-1 and TRBJ2-1; D might be TRBD2 (6 bases). Germline V gene data show CDR1 as MGHRA and CDR2 as YSYEKL. V gave up 4 bases and J gave up 6 bases, with 22 bases separating them. The CDR3 is 17 residues long. This CDR3 reads CASSPYSTRGLGNEQFF. The CDR3 DNA follows: TGCGCCAGCAGCCCCTACTCGACTAGAGGTCTAGGCAATGAGCAGTTCTTC.

CDR3 in DNA: TGTGCCAGCGGGAGAGAGACAGGGCGCGACGAGCAGTACTTC. Amino acids: CASGRETGRDEQYF. The chain has TRBV12-3 or TRBV12-4 and TRBJ2-7, with TRBD1 matching 7 bases. This CDR3 comprises 14 residues. Trimming removed 8 bases from V and 5 bases from J; junction bases left unmatched: 12.

The V call is TRBV3-1, the J call TRBJ2-1; D not resolved. Deletions cut 1 base from V and 9 bases from J, with 13 bases between. Germline V lookup: CDR1 LGHDT, CDR2 YNNKEL (reference sequence). The CDR3 loop spans 14 amino acids. The CDR3 loop reads CASSQARIYPEQFF. In nucleotides, the CDR3 is TGTGCCAGCAGCCAAGCTAGAATCTACCCTGAGCAGTTCTTC.

In its sample, this clonotype was seen once. The J gene is TRBJ2-5, the V gene TRBV6-5; 7 bases agree with TRBD1. The DNA end lines up better with TRBJ2-7; the J call may be wrong. This CDR3 contains 14 residues. The V gene's germline CDR1 is MNHEY and CDR2 SVGAGI. CDR3 DNA sequence: TGTGCCAGCAGACTCCCAGGACAGGTCAGCGAGCAGTACTTC. This codes for CASRLPGQVSEQYF.

This clonotype was seen just once. J is TRBJ2-2 and V is TRBV6-5; 10 nucleotides align to TRBD2. Looked up from germline, CDR1 is MNHEY and CDR2 is SVGAGI. CDR3 length equals 15 residues. V lost 2 bases to trimming and J lost 4 bases; unmatched junction nucleotides: 1. The CDR3 sequence: CASSYASGSTGELFF. CDR3 nucleotide sequence: TGTGCCAGCAGTTACGCTAGCGGGAGCACCGGGGAGCTGTTTTTT.

V gene TRBV7-2 combines with J gene TRBJ1-1, with a possible D match to TRBD1 (5 bases). The germline V gene has CDR1 SGHTA and CDR2 FQGNSA. Deletions cut 5 bases from V and 10 bases from J, with 11 bases between. This CDR3 contains 11 residues. The CDR3 region has the DNA TGTGCCAGCAGCCCCGGGACTTCAGCTTTCTTT. It specifies CASSPGTSAFF.

The chain joins TRBV2 to TRBJ1-1, with D unclear. V was trimmed by 2 bases and J by 2 bases, leaving 6 bases between them. CDR1 is SNHLY and CDR2 is FYNNEI in the germline V gene. This CDR3 spans 13 amino acids. CDR3 amino acids: CASSEFRNTEAFF. The CDR3 DNA reads as TGTGCCAGCAGTGAATTTCGTAACACTGAAGCTTTCTTT.

The V call is TRBV2, the J call TRBJ2-5, with D possibly TRBD2 on 7 matching bases. The CDR3 contains 13 residues. Deletions cut 5 bases from V and 11 bases from J, with 18 bases between. Germline assignment: CDR1 SNHLY and CDR2 FYNNEI. The CDR3 region is CASSQAGAGEQYF. The CDR3 region has the DNA TGTGCCAGCAGTCAGGCGGGGGCAGGGGAGCAGTACTTC. The complete variable domain, with remaining parts taken from reference TRBV2 and TRBJ2-5, reads EPEVTQTPSHQVTQMGQEVILRCVPISNHLYFYWYRQILGQKVEFLVSFYNNEISEKSEIFDDQFSVERPDGSNFTLKIRSTKLEDSAMYFCASSQAGAGEQYFGPGTRLLVL.

Only a few counts were recorded for this clonotype. The J gene is TRBJ2-1, the V gene TRBV10-3; no clear D gene. CDR1 is ENHRY and CDR2 is SYGVKD in the germline V gene. The germline V and J ends were trimmed by 4 bases and 7 bases, with 11 bases remaining between them. The CDR3 loop spans 13 amino acids. CDR3 in amino acids: CAISGARRNEQFF. In nucleotides, the CDR3 is TGTGCCATCAGTGGGGCCAGACGAAATGAGCAGTTCTTC.

The genes are TRBV4-1 and TRBJ2-7; 12 bases are a match to TRBD2. The CDR3 runs 16 residues. J was trimmed by 2 bases and V by 4 bases; bases with no gene match: 6. Per germline, CDR1 MGHRA and CDR2 YSYEKL. The DNA of the CDR3 is TGCGCCAGCAGCCCCCAGGGACTAGCGGGCCCCTACGAGCAGTACTTC. Its translation: CASSPQGLAGPYEQYF.

This chain connects TRBV10-3 to TRBJ1-1; D is unresolved. The CDR3 is 13 residues long. Trimming took 0 bases from V and 4 from J, leaving 6 bases between them. The V gene's germline CDR1 is ENHRY and CDR2 SYGVKD. The chain's CDR3 is CAISESGFTEAFF. The CDR3 DNA reads TGTGCCATCAGTGAGTCGGGGTTCACTGAAGCTTTCTTT.

The rearrangement links TRBV12-3 or TRBV12-4 to TRBJ2-1, with D perhaps given as TRBD1 or TRBD2 (5 bases each). The CDR3 has 14 amino acids. The V and J ends lost 1 base and 5 bases respectively, with 9 bases between them. The DNA of the CDR3 is TGTGCCAGCAGTTTAGGGGACGGGAACAATGAGCAGTTCTTC. It encodes CASSLGDGNNEQFF.

The rearrangement joins TRBV20-1 to TRBJ2-1; 14 positions agree with TRBD2. The junction had 5 bases not matched to a gene; V was cut back by 3 bases and J by 10 bases. Looked up from germline, CDR1 is DFQATT and CDR2 is SNEGSKA (reference sequence). This CDR3 spans 14 amino acids. The CDR3 loop is CSARAGLAGVEQFF. The CDR3 nucleotides are TGCAGTGCTAGGGCGGGACTAGCGGGAGTAGAGCAGTTCTTC.

This chain connects TRBV24-1 to TRBJ1-1; 8 bases agree with TRBD1. Germline V lookup: CDR1 KGHDR, CDR2 SFDVKD. This CDR3 region has 13 residues. J gave up 12 bases and V 1 base, and 6 bases lay outside the gene matches. The CDR3: CATSDFDRGRTFF. Written as DNA, the CDR3 is TGTGCCACCAGTGATTTTGACAGGGGAAGAACTTTCTTT.

With respect to this clonotype: A much more abundant neighbour one base away suggests this may be a read error. The chain employs TRBV7-9 and TRBJ2-7; D remains ambiguous. Trimming took off 1 base at V and 7 bases at J, with 11 bases between the two ends. Germline-derived CDR1 and CDR2 are SEHNR and FQNEAQ (reference sequence). The CDR3 spans 13 residues. The DNA of the CDR3 is TGTGCCAGCAGCTTAGACCGGGTTAATGAGCAGTACTTC. Amino acid sequence: CASSLDRVNEQYF.

A few counts support this clonotype. The CDR3, as DNA: TGCAGCGTTGAAGGACTAGCGTCGGGGTTCTTC. It encodes CSVEGLASGFF. The genes are TRBV29-1 and TRBJ2-1, with 8 bases identical to TRBD2. The V gene's germline CDR1 is SQVTM and CDR2 ANQGSEA. Trimming cost V 1 base and J 15 bases; bases outside gene matches: 5. The CDR3 runs 11 residues.

The chain joins TRBV5-1 to TRBJ1-2; D gene ambiguous. Between the trimmed V and J ends, which lost 3 bases and 3 bases, there was a span of 18 bases. CDR3 length equals 16 residues. Germline values: CDR1 SGHRS, CDR2 YFSETQ. The DNA for the CDR3 is TGCGCCAGCAGCTCAAATCAACCGGGATCCCACTATGGCTACACCTTC. Encoded protein: CASSSNQPGSHYGYTF. Together with reference TRBV5-1 and TRBJ1-2, the CDR3 gives the full variable domain: KAGVTQTPRYLIKTRGQQVTLSCSPISGHRSVSWYQQTPGQGLQFLFEYFSETQRNKGNFPGRFSGRQFSNSRSEMNVSTLELGDSALYLCASSSNQPGSHYGYTFGSGTRLTVV.

The chain uses TRBV20-1 and TRBJ2-7; 10 nucleotides line up with TRBD1. V lost 6 bases, J lost 3 bases, and 5 bases stayed unmatched. The length of the CDR3 is 13 residues. Germline V lookup: CDR1 DFQATT, CDR2 SNEGSKA (reference sequence). In nucleotides, the CDR3 is TGCAGTGCAGAGGACAGGGGGAACTACGAGCAGTACTTC. It specifies CSAEDRGNYEQYF.